These 5 T cell receptor beta chains were all obtained from the same sample, sequenced in a study of shared clonotypes between healthy human individuals. Generated by immunoSEQ multiplex PCR, the TCRdb table keeps only in-frame clones and is missing some. The table shows around 1.6 million clones, with around 98% occurring only once. The sequencing sample was made of naive CD4+ T cells sorted from blood. This sample's subset: CD45RA+ positively selected. Receptors originate from a man aged 25-40 years in good health.

The chain uses TRBV5-1 and TRBJ2-1, with D perhaps TRBD2 (6 bases). CDR1 SGHRS and CDR2 YFSETQ come from the germline V gene. This CDR3 comprises 16 residues. Trimming shortened V by 4 bases and J by 6 bases, and 20 bases separated the two germline ends. The CDR3 nucleotides read TGCGCCAGCAGCCTACCCTTAGGCGGGACTTCCAATGAGCAGTTCTTC. Its protein product is CASSLPLGGTSNEQFF.

A remark on this clone: Mismatch with germline at one junction end may stem from a read error. This rearrangement joins TRBV6-1 to TRBJ2-1, with TRBD2 matching over 11 bases. Per the germline V gene, CDR1 is MNHNS and CDR2 is SASEGT. This CDR3 has 16 residues. In DNA form, the CDR3 reads TGTGCCAGCAGTGATCGGCCGGGACTAGCGGACCTCGAGCGGTTCTTC. As protein: CASSDRPGLADLERFF.

The V and J genes are TRBV9 and TRBJ2-7, with TRBD2 as a possible D gene (6 bases). This CDR3 is 14 amino acids long. With 5 bases removed from V and 2 bases from J, the gap between germline ends came to 14 bases. From germline, CDR1 is SGDLS and CDR2 YYNGEE. CDR3 sequence (DNA): TGTGCCAGCAGTCCTAGCGCCTTACCCTACGAGCAGTACTTC. This codes for CASSPSALPYEQYF.

This clone was detected only a few times. The sample contains more than one DNA sequence encoding this CDR3. The CDR3 nucleotides are TGTGCCAGCAGCCCTGGGGGCAATCAGCCCCAGCATTTT. The encoded protein is CASSPGGNQPQHF. The V and J genes are TRBV7-9 and TRBJ1-5; D is ambiguous. V gave up 5 bases and J gave up 2 bases, with 7 bases separating them. Germline V gene lookup returns CDR1 SEHNR and CDR2 FQNEAQ (reference sequence). This CDR3 has 13 amino acids.

This chain connects TRBV10-1 to TRBJ2-1; D is perhaps TRBD2 (5 bases). This CDR3 contains 17 residues. Between the trimmed V and J ends, which lost 3 bases and 5 bases, there was a span of 20 bases. Germline CDR1 WNHNN, CDR2 SYGVQD (reference sequence). For the CDR3, the DNA is TGCGCCAGCAGTGAAGACGCGGAAGCGGTCCCCAACAATGAGCAGTTCTTC. Translation gives CASSEDAEAVPNNEQFF.